One sample yielded the 18 T cell receptor beta chains listed below, sequenced in a study of T cells after yellow fever vaccination. Each CDR3 protein gets one entry after TCRdb re-called the 5' RACE reads with MiXCR. The table includes approximately 260,000 distinct CDR3 sequences, 10% to 15% detected once. The sequences come from CD4+ T cells sorted from PBMCs, collected 45 days after the yellow fever booster vaccination. Receptors originate from a man aged 25-45 years who received the YFV17D yellow fever vaccine.

The chain is built from TRBV12-3 or TRBV12-4 and TRBJ2-7; D possibly matches TRBD1 or TRBD2 (5 bases each). The CDR3 has 11 amino acids. V dropped 6 bases and J dropped 9 bases, with 12 bases sitting between them. Here the CDR3 DNA reads TGTGCCAGCAGGGGGCTTCGGGGGCAGTACTTC. The encoded protein is CASRGLRGQYF.

This clonotype appeared a single time. The gene calls are TRBV5-1 and TRBJ2-1; TRBD1 matches 8 bases. Losses at the gene ends were 0 bases for V and 5 bases for J; bases not matched to a gene: 7. CDR3 length: 16 residues. Germline lookup yields CDR1 SGHRS and CDR2 YFSETQ. The CDR3 DNA is TGCGCCAGCAGCTTGGGGACAGGGAGAAAAGACAATGAGCAGTTCTTC. This sequence encodes CASSLGTGRKDNEQFF.

This clonotype was counted between two and nine times. The chain recombines TRBV15 with TRBJ2-7, with D perhaps TRBD2 (5 bases). Germline lookup yields CDR1 LNHNV and CDR2 YYDKDF (reference sequence). This CDR3 is 13 amino acids long. V gave up 4 bases and J gave up 2 bases, with 9 bases separating them. CDR3 DNA: TGTGCCACCAGCAAGGACTCTGCCTACGAGCAGTACTTC. Translation: CATSKDSAYEQYF. Together with reference TRBV15 and TRBJ2-7, the CDR3 gives the full variable domain: DAMVIQNPRYQVTQFGKPVTLSCSQTLNHNVMYWYQQKSSQAPKLLFHYYDKDFNNEADTPDNFQSRRPNTSFCFLDIRSPGLGDTAMYLCATSKDSAYEQYFGPGTRLTVT.

This clonotype came up a few times. The CDR3 protein is CSARYQNYEQYF. For the CDR3, the DNA is TGCAGTGCTAGGTATCAAAACTACGAGCAGTACTTC. The chain links TRBV20-1 to TRBJ2-7, with unresolved D. V lost 3 bases to trimming and J lost 3 bases, with 9 bases between them. The CDR3 is made up of 12 amino acids. CDR1 and CDR2 from the germline V gene are DFQATT and SNEGSKA (reference sequence).

The sample holds many counts of this clonotype. The rearrangement links TRBV29-1 to TRBJ1-3; TRBD1 matches at 7 bases. With V trimmed by 5 bases and J by 0 bases, 7 bases remained unmatched. The CDR3 runs 15 residues. The V gene's germline CDR1 is SQVTM and CDR2 ANQGSEA. For the CDR3, the DNA is TGCAGCGTTCAGACAGGGACTAACTCTGGAAACACCATATATTTT. It translates to CSVQTGTNSGNTIYF.

This clonotype was picked up one time. The chain couples TRBV27 to TRBJ1-1; TRBD1 matches 7 bases. CDR1 and CDR2 (germline): MNHEY, SMNVEV (reference sequence). This CDR3 has 14 residues. V shed 3 bases, J shed 4 bases, and the junction held 5 bases outside the gene matches. CDR3 protein: CASSFTGVITEAFF. DNA for the CDR3: TGTGCCAGCAGTTTCACAGGGGTTATCACTGAAGCTTTCTTT.

The table lists this clonotype with many counts. The V and J genes are TRBV20-1 and TRBJ2-4, with 9 bases identical to TRBD2. V dropped 6 bases and J dropped 8; count of bases not matched to a gene: 2. The CDR3 consists of 11 residues. Looked up from germline, CDR1 is DFQATT and CDR2 is SNEGSKA (reference sequence). For the CDR3, the DNA is TGCAGTGCCGCGGGAGGGGACATTCAGTACTTC. Protein product: CSAAGGDIQYF.

In its sample, this clonotype was seen many times. The CDR3 loop is CSANSGNNEQFF. The CDR3 DNA follows: TGCAGTGCTAATAGCGGGAACAATGAGCAGTTCTTC. V and J are TRBV20-1 and TRBJ2-1, with 8 nucleotides matching TRBD2. CDR1 and CDR2 (germline): DFQATT, SNEGSKA (reference sequence). Unmatched junction bases numbered 1, after V lost 4 bases and J lost 5 bases. The CDR3 contains 12 residues.

The rearrangement joins TRBV9 to TRBJ2-7, with D perhaps assigned TRBD1 or TRBD2 (5 bases each). V gave up 4 bases and J gave up 1 base, with 18 bases separating them. The germline V gene encodes CDR1 SGDLS and CDR2 YYNGEE. This CDR3 region has 16 residues. This CDR3 reads CASSTLGTSGSYEQYF. The CDR3 coding sequence is TGTGCCAGCAGCACCCTGGGGACGAGTGGGTCCTACGAGCAGTACTTC.

This clonotype was recorded many times. One end of the junction varies from germline; a read error may be responsible. The V gene is TRBV6-2 or TRBV6-3, the J gene TRBJ2-7; unclear D gene. The CDR3 covers 11 residues. The germline V gene has CDR1 MNHEY and CDR2 SVGEGT. The CDR3 loop reads CASSHSYEQYF. In DNA, the CDR3 is TGTGCCAGCAGTCACTCCTACGAGCAGTACTTC.

The table lists this clonotype with a few counts. The CDR3 coding sequence is TGTGCCAGCAGTTACCCGGAACGATCTAATACGCAGTATTTT. As protein: CASSYPERSNTQYF. This chain uses TRBV6-2 or TRBV6-3 with TRBJ2-3; no clear D. CDR1 is MNHEY and CDR2 is SVGEGT in the germline V gene. Trimming pared 2 bases from V and 7 bases from J, leaving 13 bases between. This CDR3 comprises 14 residues.

This clonotype was counted many times. The chain recombines TRBV20-1 with TRBJ2-4, with unresolved D. The CDR3 sequence is 11 residues long. The germline CDR1 and CDR2 sequences are DFQATT and SNEGSKA (reference sequence). V was cut by 0 bases and J by 8 bases, with 5 bases left in between. CDR3: CSARDHYIQYF. The DNA of the CDR3 is TGCAGTGCTAGAGATCATTACATTCAGTACTTC.

This clonotype is a singleton in its sample. The gene calls are TRBV6-2 or TRBV6-3 and TRBJ2-1; 7 nucleotides match TRBD2. CDR1 is MNHEY and CDR2 is SVGEGT in the germline V gene. The CDR3 sequence is 16 residues long. V was clipped by 0 bases and J by 5 bases; unmatched bases: 7. The CDR3 sequence is CASSYSRTSANNEQFF. Written as DNA, the CDR3 is TGTGCCAGCAGTTACTCGAGAACTAGCGCAAACAATGAGCAGTTCTTC.

This clonotype has just a few counts. CDR3 sequence: CSAPQGADFYNEQFF. For the CDR3, the DNA is TGCAGTGCCCCCCAGGGGGCGGATTTCTACAATGAGCAGTTCTTC. The V call is TRBV20-1, the J call TRBJ2-1; 8 bases fit TRBD1. After removal of 6 bases from V and 3 bases from J, the junction contained 10 bases not matched to a gene. This CDR3 is built from 15 residues. Germline V gene sequence: CDR1 DFQATT, CDR2 SNEGSKA (reference sequence).

This clonotype was observed a handful of times. J is TRBJ2-5 and V is TRBV7-6; the match to TRBD2 covers 7 bases. This CDR3 contains 15 residues. Trimming removed 2 bases from V and 3 bases from J; junction bases left unmatched: 6. Germline CDR1 and CDR2: SGHVS and FNYEAQ. The chain's CDR3 is CASSLTGTTKETQYF. CDR3 in DNA: TGTGCCAGCAGCTTAACCGGGACTACCAAAGAGACCCAGTACTTC.

In this sample, this clonotype turned up many times. The chain has TRBV24-1 and TRBJ2-7; D unclear. This CDR3 has 11 residues. V was clipped by 3 bases and J by 5 bases, with 4 bases between them. Per germline, CDR1 KGHDR and CDR2 SFDVKD. The CDR3 sequence: CATSDKDEQYF. DNA of the CDR3: TGTGCCACCAGTGATAAGGACGAGCAGTACTTC.

This clonotype turned up a few times. The rearrangement links TRBV29-1 to TRBJ2-1; 8 bases are shared with TRBD2. The CDR3 has 16 residues. In germline, CDR1 is SQVTM, CDR2 ANQGSEA. The V and J ends lost 4 bases and 0 bases, in that order; junction bases with no gene match: 8. The CDR3 loop is CSVVLAGSVSYNEQFF. CDR3 DNA: TGCAGCGTTGTGTTAGCGGGATCCGTCTCCTACAATGAGCAGTTCTTC.

The J gene is TRBJ2-7, the V gene TRBV3-1; 8 bases line up with TRBD2. The trim removed 4 bases at V and 10 bases at J, leaving 9 bases unmatched. CDR1 is LGHDT, CDR2 YNNKEL, per germline (reference sequence). The CDR3 loop spans 13 amino acids. This CDR3 reads CASSPLGRAVQYF. The CDR3 DNA sequence: TGTGCCAGCAGCCCTCTCGGGAGGGCCGTCCAGTACTTC.